A selection of T cell receptor beta chains follows, all from one sample in a study of blood T cell repertoires in COVID-19. Method: immunoSEQ multiplex PCR; TCRdb's copy keeps in-frame clones and lacks some. Of 130,000 or so clones in the sample, more than 70% are singletons; the top ten hold less than 2%. The sequencing sample was made of peripheral blood. These receptors were taken from a human donor in a cohort sampled during active COVID-19. Both conserved end residues are trimmed from each CDR3. D genes are given only for firm matches.

d_call	j_call	v_call	cdr3_aa
-	TRBJ1-2	TRBV3-1/TRBV3-2	ASSPLREDYGYT
-	TRBJ1-4	TRBV6-5	ATSDNSNEKLF
TRBD1	TRBJ1-2	TRBV2	ASRSNRGAYYGYT
TRBD2	TRBJ2-3	TRBV5-4	ASSSGLAGVLADTQY
-	TRBJ2-3	TRBV7-9	ASSFRVAHKQRDTQY
TRBD2	TRBJ2-1	TRBV9	ASSEPLSGTDLQNEQF
TRBD1	TRBJ1-2	TRBV4-2	ASRDRGFNYGYT
-	TRBJ2-7	TRBV28	ASRQGPRWTAGSYEQY
-	TRBJ2-7	TRBV7-2	ASSLNIQFEQY
-	TRBJ1-2	TRBV6-5	ASRDSRTDYGYT
TRBD1	TRBJ1-5	TRBV6-5	ASTIDRGKQPQH
-	TRBJ2-7	TRBV9	ASSARTDHEQY
-	TRBJ2-7	TRBV4-2	ASSQDQVSASYEQY
-	TRBJ2-3	TRBV7-6	ASSLSGGYTDTQY
TRBD1	TRBJ2-7	TRBV3-1/TRBV3-2	ASSARTGGGEQY
-	TRBJ2-1	TRBV28	ASSRVGGVYNEQF
TRBD1	TRBJ1-2	TRBV6-5	ASSYSTGIYYGYT
-	TRBJ2-1	TRBV7-9	ASSYDYSYNEQF
-	TRBJ1-2	TRBV7-9	ASSLEAFDSYGYT
TRBD2	TRBJ2-2	TRBV3-1/TRBV3-2	ASSPPWGGGTNTGELF
-	TRBJ2-7	TRBV29-1	SVADSSYEQY
-	TRBJ2-3	TRBV7-9	ASQLQGRGTDTQY
TRBD2	TRBJ2-5	TRBV3-1/TRBV3-2	ASRHADSGRETQY
TRBD2	TRBJ2-7	TRBV5-1	ASSLDSGVDEQY
-	TRBJ1-1	TRBV7-2	ASSLVSWSTEAF
TRBD1	TRBJ2-7	TRBV15	ATSRGVWGTGQYEQY
-	TRBJ2-7	TRBV4-1	ASSQSRQRLRDDEQY
TRBD1	TRBJ2-7	TRBV18	ASSPSGGSYEQY
-	TRBJ2-1	TRBV12-3/TRBV12-4	ASSFSGVDEQF
-	TRBJ1-3	TRBV24-1	ATGGSSGNTIY
TRBD1	TRBJ2-5	TRBV5-4	ASSTGTGGLETQY